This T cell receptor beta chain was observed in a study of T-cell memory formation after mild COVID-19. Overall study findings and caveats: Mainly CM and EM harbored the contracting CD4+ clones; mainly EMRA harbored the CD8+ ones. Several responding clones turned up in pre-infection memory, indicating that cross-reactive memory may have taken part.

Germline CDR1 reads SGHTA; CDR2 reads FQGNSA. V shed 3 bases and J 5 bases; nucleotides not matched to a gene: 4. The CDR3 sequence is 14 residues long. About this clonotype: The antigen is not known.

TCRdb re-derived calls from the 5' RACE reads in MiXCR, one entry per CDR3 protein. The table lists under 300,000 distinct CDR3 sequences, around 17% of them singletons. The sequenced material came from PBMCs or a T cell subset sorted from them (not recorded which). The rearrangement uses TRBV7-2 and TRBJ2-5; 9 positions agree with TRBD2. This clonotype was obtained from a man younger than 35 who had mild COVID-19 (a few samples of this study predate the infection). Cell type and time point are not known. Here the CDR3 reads CASSFSGGLETQYF. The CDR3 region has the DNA TGTGCCAGCAGCTTTAGCGGGGGCCTTGAGACCCAGTACTTC.